The subject of this entry is one T cell receptor (beta chain). CDR1 and CDR2 from the germline V gene are SGHDN and FVKESK. The ends lost 0 bases at V and 6 bases at J; junction bases unmatched: 2. This CDR3 is 15 amino acids long. The assay was immunoSEQ multiplex PCR, and TCRdb's table has in-frame clones only and misses some. The data contain more than 55,000 clones, more than 75% of them singletons. This sample was included in a study of OX40 agonist ivuxolimab in advanced cancers. The TCR originated in an adult with an advanced solid tumor such as melanoma, head and neck, liver or kidney cancer. The sample consisted of CD4+ or CD8+ T cells sorted from blood, taken in a trial of the OX40 agonist ivuxolimab. This sequence joins TRBV14 and TRBJ1-6; TRBD1 aligns across 7 bases. CDR3 DNA sequence: TGTGCCAGCAGCCAAGAAGGGACAGTTAATTCACCCCTCCACTTT. Translated: CASSQEGTVNSPLHF. The variable domain in full, completed from reference TRBV14 and TRBJ1-6, reads EAGVTQFPSHSVIEKGQTVTLRCDPISGHDNLYWYRRVMGKEIKFLLHFVKESKQDESGMPNNRFLAERTGGTYSTLKVQPAELEDSGVYFCASSQEGTVNSPLHFGNGTRLTVT.